The 4 T cell receptor beta chains below were found in one sample sequenced in a study of PD-1 blockade in classical Hodgkin lymphoma. All patients experienced relapse after autologous stem cell transplantation, and brentuximab vedotin exposure was variable. TCRdb's copy holds only in-frame clones and misses some; the assay was immunoSEQ multiplex PCR. Among nearly 55,000 clones listed, approximately 84% were seen once. The starting material was peripheral blood mononuclear cells (PBMCs), obtained at baseline. The source is a human donor with classical Hodgkin lymphoma.

The gene calls are TRBV29-1 and TRBJ1-2; TRBD1 might be the D (6 bases). CDR3 size: 12 residues. V lost 5 bases to trimming and J lost 2 bases, with 9 bases between them. Looked up from germline, CDR1 is SQVTM and CDR2 is ANQGSEA. This CDR3 reads CSVSGQNYGYTF. The CDR3 coding sequence is TGCAGCGTTAGCGGACAGAACTATGGCTACACCTTC.

This clone was observed once. The chain has TRBV13 and TRBJ1-3, with 8 nucleotides matching TRBD1. The CDR3 has 14 residues. Germline V gene lookup returns CDR1 PRHDT and CDR2 FYEKMQ (reference sequence). V was pared by 5 bases and J by 4 bases, with 4 bases of the junction left unmatched. The CDR3 region is CASSPRTGGNTIYF. CDR3 DNA: TGTGCCAGCAGCCCCCGGACAGGGGGAAACACCATATATTTT.

V and J are TRBV28 and TRBJ2-7; D not resolved. The germline V gene encodes CDR1 MDHEN and CDR2 SYDVKM. This CDR3 spans 13 amino acids. V lost 2 bases, J lost 4 bases, and 9 bases lay in between. The CDR3: CASSLGEAYEQYF. CDR3 nucleotides: TGTGCCAGCAGTTTAGGAGAGGCTTACGAGCAGTACTTC.

This clone appeared a few times. The rearrangement links TRBV5-1 to TRBJ2-1; 7 positions match TRBD2. The CDR3 runs to 18 residues. Unmatched junction bases numbered 11, after V lost 2 bases and J lost 0 bases. Germline V gene lookup returns CDR1 SGHRS and CDR2 YFSETQ. The CDR3 DNA follows: TGCGCCAGCAGCTTATCGAGCACTAGCGAGAGCTCCTACAATGAGCAGTTCTTC. Its protein is CASSLSSTSESSYNEQFF.